A single sample gave rise to the 11 T cell receptor beta chains below, sequenced in a study of cytomegalovirus exposure and HLA in healthy donors. Amplification used 60 Vbeta primers and 13 Jbeta primers. Clones were read by immunoSEQ multiplex PCR, and TCRdb kept only the in-frame ones, dropping some. The sample carries some 150,000 clones, about 64% recorded once. The sequencing input was PBMCs. The receptors come from a woman aged 55-70 years in good health and CMV-seropositive.

The gene calls are TRBV9 and TRBJ2-1, with D maybe TRBD2 (6 bases). V lost 0 bases and J lost 8, with 15 bases in between. The CDR3 contains 15 residues. Germline CDR1 and CDR2: SGDLS and YYNGEE. The CDR3 region is CASSVAATRSYEQFF. The CDR3 DNA reads as TGTGCCAGCAGCGTAGCCGCGACTAGGAGTTATGAGCAGTTCTTC.

The chain combines TRBV18 with TRBJ1-1; D is unresolved. V was trimmed by 4 bases and J by 0 bases, leaving 6 bases between them. Germline CDR1 reads KGHSH; CDR2 reads LQKENI. This CDR3 is built from 13 residues. The CDR3 protein is CASSLVMNTEAFF. The CDR3 bases are TGTGCCAGCTCACTTGTTATGAACACTGAAGCTTTCTTT.

This clone appeared a few times. This chain uses TRBV20-1 with TRBJ1-1; no firm D call. The V end was cut by 5 bases, the J end by 2 bases, with 6 bases between. Germline V CDR1 and CDR2: DFQATT, SNEGSKA (reference sequence). The CDR3 sequence is 11 residues long. The CDR3 coding sequence is TGCAGTGCTCAGTTAAACACTGAAGCTTTCTTT. This encodes CSAQLNTEAFF.

This clone has more than one count but fewer than ten. The genes are TRBV27 and TRBJ2-1; 9 bases align to TRBD2. The germline V gene encodes CDR1 MNHEY and CDR2 SMNVEV (reference sequence). The CDR3 is 16 amino acids. V gave up 2 bases and J gave up 1 base; unmatched junction bases: 3. The CDR3 region is CASSLVAGGSYNEQFF. CDR3 coding DNA: TGTGCCAGCAGTTTAGTCGCGGGAGGGTCCTACAATGAGCAGTTCTTC.

The chain recombines TRBV18 with TRBJ2-4, with 10 nucleotides matching TRBD2. This CDR3 has 16 amino acids. CDR1 is KGHSH and CDR2 is LQKENI in the germline V gene. J was trimmed by 2 bases and V by 0 bases; bases with no gene match: 1. This chain's CDR3 is CASSPPSGRTKNIQYF. DNA for the CDR3: TGTGCCAGCTCACCACCTAGCGGGAGGACCAAAAACATTCAGTACTTC.

This clone was detected a few times. The J gene is TRBJ2-3, the V gene TRBV28; TRBD1 matches 7 bases. Germline V gene data show CDR1 as MDHEN and CDR2 as SYDVKM. V dropped 6 bases and J dropped 8; count of bases not matched to a gene: 11. The CDR3 spans 14 residues. CDR3 DNA sequence: TGTGCCAGCAGAGGACAGGCACATTCGGGTACGCAGTATTTT. Its translation: CASRGQAHSGTQYF.

The V gene is TRBV5-8, the J gene TRBJ2-7; TRBD2 matches 10 bases. V trimming: 3 bases; J trimming: 3 bases; junction bases outside the gene matches: 3. This CDR3 region has 14 residues. CDR1 is SGHTS, CDR2 YDEGEE, per germline. CDR3 bases: TGTGCCAGCAGCTGGACTAGCGGACACTACGAGCAGTACTTC. Its protein is CASSWTSGHYEQYF.

V is TRBV5-8 and J is TRBJ2-1, with D unresolved. Between the trimmed V and J ends, which lost 2 bases and 9 bases, there was a span of 12 bases. The CDR3 runs 13 residues. Germline CDR1 reads SGHTS; CDR2 reads YDEGEE. The chain's CDR3 is CASSLRGSTEQFF. DNA for the CDR3: TGTGCCAGCAGCTTACGAGGAAGTACTGAGCAGTTCTTC.

The chain has TRBV7-3 and TRBJ2-3; D remains ambiguous. Germline assignment: CDR1 SGHTA and CDR2 FQGTGA. The CDR3 consists of 15 residues. V shed 2 bases and J shed 0 bases, with 9 bases lying between them. CDR3 DNA: TGTGCCAGCAGCTTAGGTATAACTAGCACAGATACGCAGTATTTT. Its protein product is CASSLGITSTDTQYF.

The chain uses TRBV30 and TRBJ2-2; 7 bases line up with TRBD2. This CDR3 has 13 amino acids. Germline V gene sequence: CDR1 GTSNPN, CDR2 SVGIG (reference sequence). The V gene end was trimmed by 5 bases and the J gene end by 4 bases; junction bases not matched to a gene: 4. The CDR3 DNA follows: TGTGCCTGGGCGGGAGTGTTCACCGGGGAGCTGTTTTTT. Its translation: CAWAGVFTGELFF.

Only one count was recorded for this clone. This specimen includes other DNA sequences encoding the same CDR3. V gene TRBV28 combines with J gene TRBJ1-2; unclear D gene. The germline gives CDR1 MDHEN, CDR2 SYDVKM. This CDR3 comprises 12 residues. The V and J ends lost 2 bases and 5 bases respectively, with 6 bases between them. The CDR3 DNA follows: TGTGCCAGCAGTTTAGCGGGATATGGCTACACCTTC. Protein product: CASSLAGYGYTF.